This is a list of T cell receptor beta chains from one sample in a study of Ad26.COV2.S vaccination and SARS-CoV-2 variants. Method: immunoSEQ multiplex PCR; TCRdb's copy keeps in-frame clones and lacks some. The sample carries about 380,000 clones, approximately 83% recorded once. This specimen was peripheral blood, taken in a trial of Ad26.COV2.S vaccine versus placebo. The source of these receptors is a person aged 18-60 years who received the Ad26.COV2.S COVID-19 vaccine or a placebo. Each CDR3 is given with its conserved first and last residue. Fields, in order: V gene, J gene, clone size, D gene, CDR3 protein, CDR3 DNA. A D gene is named only where the DNA matches it firmly. The size entry is marked missing in some rows and otherwise reads once, few, many or a size class.

>TRBV28|TRBJ2-1|NA|TRBD2
CASSPRLAGDNEQFF
TGTGCCAGCAGTCCCCGCCTAGCGGGGGACAATGAGCAGTTCTTC
>TRBV6-2/TRBV6-3|TRBJ2-4|NA|NA
CASSYRVQGGKNIQYF
TGTGCCAGCAGTTACCGAGTACAGGGCGGCAAAAACATTCAGTACTTC
>TRBV20-1|TRBJ1-4|NA|NA
CSAHWTGKLFF
TGCAGTGCTCATTGGACCGGAAAACTGTTTTTT
>TRBV18|TRBJ1-2|NA|TRBD1
CASSPGTDNYGYTF
TGTGCCAGCTCCCCAGGGACAGACAACTATGGCTACACCTTC
>TRBV18|TRBJ1-5|NA|TRBD1
CASSPGQGHQPQHF
TGTGCCAGCTCACCCGGACAGGGCCATCAGCCCCAGCATTTT
>TRBV5-1|TRBJ2-7|once|TRBD2
CASSFASGNFYEQYF
TGCGCCAGCAGCTTTGCTAGCGGGAACTTCTACGAGCAGTACTTC
>TRBV7-3|TRBJ2-3|NA|TRBD2
CASSFTSGGSDTQYF
TGTGCCAGCAGCTTTACTAGCGGGGGATCAGATACGCAGTATTTT
>TRBV7-8|TRBJ1-2|once|NA
CASSLARDYGYTF
TGTGCCAGCAGCTTAGCGCGGGACTATGGCTACACCTTC
>TRBV4-1|TRBJ1-2|NA|NA
CASSQGSQGGGYTF
TGCGCCAGCAGCCAGGGATCACAGGGAGGCGGCTACACCTTC
>TRBV3-1/TRBV3-2|TRBJ2-7|NA|NA
CASSQEGRGRYF
TGTGCCAGCAGCCAAGAAGGGAGGGGGAGGTACTTC
>TRBV11-2|TRBJ2-7|once|NA
CASSRLGYEQYF
TGTGCCAGCAGCCGATTGGGGTACGAGCAGTACTTC
>TRBV2|TRBJ2-7|NA|NA
CASSRDAFSYEQYF
TGTGCCAGCAGTAGGGACGCATTCTCCTACGAGCAGTACTTC
>TRBV7-8|TRBJ2-1|NA|TRBD2
CASSLVLAGAHEQFF
TGTGCCAGCAGCTTAGTCCTAGCGGGGGCCCATGAGCAGTTCTTC
>TRBV27|TRBJ1-6|NA|TRBD1
CATKPQGLNSPLHF
TGTGCCACCAAACCACAGGGGCTCAATTCACCCCTCCACTTT
>TRBV7-2|TRBJ2-3|NA|TRBD2
CASSSGGPSDTQYF
TGTGCCAGCAGTAGCGGGGGCCCCTCAGATACGCAGTATTTT
>TRBV4-1|TRBJ2-7|NA|NA
CASSQDEGRYSYEQYF
TGCGCCAGCAGCCAAGATGAAGGACGATACTCCTACGAGCAGTACTTC
>TRBV27|TRBJ2-7|NA|TRBD2
CASSSGLAGEQYF
TGTGCCAGCAGTTCGGGACTAGCGGGAGAGCAGTACTTC
>TRBV6-5|TRBJ2-1|NA|NA
CASSYSGDYEQFF
TGTGCCAGCAGTTACTCAGGGGATTATGAGCAGTTCTTC
>TRBV7-9|TRBJ1-6|NA|NA
CASSTGLGNSPLHF
TGTGCCAGCAGCACAGGTTTAGGCAATTCACCCCTCCACTTT
>TRBV2|TRBJ1-2|NA|NA
CASSLRGGRDYGYTF
TGTGCCAGCAGTCTCCGGGGGGGACGGGACTATGGCTACACCTTC
>TRBV19|TRBJ1-5|few|TRBD1
CASSLDREDKPQHF
TGTGCCAGTAGCCTCGACAGGGAGGATAAGCCCCAGCATTTT
>TRBV6-2/TRBV6-3|TRBJ2-5|NA|NA
CASSYSWGRETQYF
TGTGCCAGCAGTTACTCTTGGGGGCGAGAGACCCAGTACTTC
>TRBV19|TRBJ2-7|once|NA
CASSIFPGYEQYF
TGTGCCAGTAGTATATTCCCAGGCTACGAGCAGTACTTC
>TRBV2|TRBJ2-2|NA|TRBD1
CASTTGSQSGELFF
TGTGCCAGCACGACAGGGTCCCAGTCCGGGGAGCTGTTTTTT
>TRBV19|TRBJ1-4|once|TRBD1
CASSNRPGQKNEKLFF
TGTGCCAGTAGTAACCGACCGGGACAGAAAAATGAAAAACTGTTTTTT
>TRBV15|TRBJ1-5|few|NA
CATSANGFNQPQHF
TGTGCCACCTCCGCGAACGGATTCAATCAGCCCCAGCATTTT
>TRBV7-9|TRBJ2-1|NA|TRBD1
CASSPRGTGYNEQFF
TGTGCCAGCAGCCCTAGGGGGACAGGGTACAATGAGCAGTTCTTC
>TRBV28|TRBJ1-3|NA|NA
CASSLRGGAGNTIYF
TGTGCCAGCAGTTTACGGGGGGGGGCTGGAAACACCATATATTTT
>TRBV7-2|TRBJ1-2|NA|TRBD1
CASSPGRGLGYTF
TGTGCCAGCAGCCCGGGCAGGGGGCTAGGCTACACCTTC
>TRBV7-2|TRBJ2-7|NA|NA
CASSSSRHEQYF
TGTGCCAGCAGCAGCTCACGCCACGAGCAGTACTTC
>TRBV5-1|TRBJ2-5|once|NA
CASSLASSEETQYF
TGCGCCAGCAGCTTGGCCTCATCTGAAGAGACCCAGTACTTC
>TRBV11-2|TRBJ1-2|NA|TRBD1
CASSLGRGDRVGYGYTF
TGTGCCAGCAGCTTAGGGAGGGGGGACAGAGTCGGCTATGGCTACACCTTC
>TRBV9|TRBJ2-5|NA|TRBD1
CASSVEGTAEETQYF
TGTGCCAGCAGCGTCGAGGGGACAGCAGAAGAGACCCAGTACTTC
>TRBV6-5|TRBJ2-1|few|TRBD2
CARRGLADNEQFF
TGTGCCAGGAGGGGACTAGCGGACAATGAGCAGTTCTTC
>TRBV6-5|TRBJ2-7|NA|NA
CASTPRSQVSYEQYF
TGTGCCAGCACCCCCAGGTCCCAGGTATCCTACGAGCAGTACTTC
>TRBV7-8|TRBJ2-7|NA|TRBD2
CASSPERGASYEQYF
TGTGCCAGCAGCCCAGAGCGGGGGGCGTCCTACGAGCAGTACTTC
>TRBV5-1|TRBJ1-4|NA|NA
CASSLDRGTKKLFF
TGCGCCAGCAGCTTGGATAGGGGAACCAAAAAACTGTTTTTT
>TRBV12-3/TRBV12-4|TRBJ2-5|NA|TRBD2
CASSTTSGETQYF
TGTGCCAGCAGCACGACTAGCGGGGAGACCCAGTACTTC
>TRBV6-5|TRBJ1-4|NA|TRBD1
CASSSPGQYNEKLFF
TGTGCCAGCAGTTCCCCGGGACAGTATAATGAAAAACTGTTTTTT
>TRBV7-9|TRBJ1-5|few|NA
CASSSLSDAPQHF
TGTGCCAGCAGCTCCCTCAGTGACGCGCCCCAGCATTTT
>TRBV5-4|TRBJ2-7|NA|TRBD1
CASSSRTGENEQYF
TGTGCCAGCAGCTCTAGGACAGGGGAGAACGAGCAGTACTTC
>TRBV5-4|TRBJ2-3|NA|TRBD2
CASSPPRREGTDTQYF
TGTGCCAGCAGCCCCCCCCGGCGGGAGGGCACAGATACGCAGTATTTT
>TRBV5-6|TRBJ1-5|once|NA
CASSQAGANQPQHF
TGTGCCAGCAGCCAGGCGGGGGCCAATCAGCCCCAGCATTTT
>TRBV4-3|TRBJ1-1|NA|NA
CASSLERGLDEKAFF
TGCGCCAGCAGCCTAGAGCGAGGTTTGGACGAGAAAGCTTTCTTT
>TRBV29-1|TRBJ2-5|NA|NA
CSVLRPEASQYF
TGCAGCGTTTTAAGGCCCGAGGCGTCCCAGTACTTC
>TRBV19|TRBJ2-3|NA|TRBD2
CASSISSGGTDTQYF
TGTGCCAGTAGTATCAGCAGCGGGGGCACAGATACGCAGTATTTT
>TRBV3-1/TRBV3-2|TRBJ2-7|once|NA
CASSSPGRPYEQYF
TGTGCCAGCTCATCGCCGGGACGGCCCTACGAGCAGTACTTC
>TRBV11-2|TRBJ2-7|once|NA
CASSRGRPYEQYF
TGTGCCAGCAGCCGGGGACGGCCCTACGAGCAGTACTTC
>TRBV6-5|TRBJ1-2|once|NA
CATSGTDSYGYTF
TGTGCCACCTCCGGGACCGATTCCTATGGCTACACCTTC
>TRBV27|TRBJ1-2|NA|NA
CASSLGGEVSGYTF
TGTGCCAGCAGTTTAGGGGGTGAAGTGTCGGGCTACACCTTC
>TRBV5-6|TRBJ2-1|NA|NA
CASSRPGWDNEQFF
TGTGCCAGCAGCCGCCCCGGTTGGGACAATGAGCAGTTCTTC
>TRBV5-4|TRBJ1-6|NA|NA
CASSSPGTGNSPLHF
TGTGCCAGCAGTTCCCCAGGGACGGGGAATTCACCCCTCCACTTT
>TRBV14|TRBJ2-3|NA|NA
CASSQVISAAQYF
TGTGCCAGCAGCCAAGTTATTAGCGCAGCGCAGTATTTT
>TRBV19|TRBJ2-3|once|NA
CASSIGSGKTDTQYF
TGTGCCAGTAGTATAGGGTCGGGGAAGACAGATACGCAGTATTTT